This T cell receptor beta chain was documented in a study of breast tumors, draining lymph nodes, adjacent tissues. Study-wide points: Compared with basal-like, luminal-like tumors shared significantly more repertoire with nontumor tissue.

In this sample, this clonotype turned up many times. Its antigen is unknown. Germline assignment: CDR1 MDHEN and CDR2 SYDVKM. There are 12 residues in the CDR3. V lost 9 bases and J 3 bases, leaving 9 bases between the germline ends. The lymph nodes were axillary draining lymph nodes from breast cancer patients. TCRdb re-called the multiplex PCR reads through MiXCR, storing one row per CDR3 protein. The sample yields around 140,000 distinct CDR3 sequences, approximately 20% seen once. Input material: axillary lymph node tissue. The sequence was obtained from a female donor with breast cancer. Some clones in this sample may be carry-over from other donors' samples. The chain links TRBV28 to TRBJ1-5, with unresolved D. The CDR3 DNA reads TGTGCCAGTAGGACGATCAATCAGCCCCAGCATTTT. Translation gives CASRTINQPQHF.